The rows below give T cell receptor beta chains drawn from one sample of a study of radiotherapy plus CTLA-4 blockade in lung cancer. Method: immunoSEQ multiplex PCR; TCRdb's copy keeps in-frame clones and lacks some. Found here are about 80,000 clones, around 78% of them singletons; the top ten hold 22%. The source was peripheral blood, collected from a patient treated with radiotherapy plus ipilimumab. These receptors all stem from a human donor with non-small cell lung cancer whose response to radiotherapy plus ipilimumab could not be evaluated. Some clones in this sample may be carry-over from other donors' samples. Each CDR3 is given with its conserved first and last residue. A D gene is named only where the DNA matches it firmly. Size is omitted from some rows. Given values are once, few, many or a class for expanded clones.

j_gene,abundance,d_gene,v_gene,CDR3aa,CDR3nt
TRBJ2-3,few,TRBD1,TRBV4-1,CASSQTTGWTDTQYF,TGCGCCAGCAGCCAAACGACAGGGTGGACAGATACGCAGTATTTT
TRBJ1-1,NA,NA,TRBV28,CASSLPLSGAGSAFF,TGTGCCAGCAGTTTGCCCCTTAGTGGGGCTGGGTCAGCTTTCTTT
TRBJ2-1,NA,NA,TRBV7-2,CASSLEGAARGSYNEQFF,TGTGCCAGCAGCCTGGAGGGGGCGGCGAGAGGGTCCTACAATGAGCAGTTCTTC
TRBJ1-2,NA,NA,TRBV19,CASRSIVKPYGYTF,TGTGCCAGTAGGTCGATCGTGAAGCCCTATGGCTACACCTTC
TRBJ1-2,NA,TRBD1,TRBV10-3,CAISESLGQNYGYTF,TGTGCCATCAGTGAGTCATTGGGACAGAACTATGGCTACACCTTC
TRBJ2-7,NA,TRBD1,TRBV9,CASSVTTGTGFYEQYF,TGTGCCAGCAGTGTTACTACCGGGACAGGGTTCTACGAGCAGTACTTC
TRBJ2-7,NA,TRBD1,TRBV5-6,CASSLRRTGHYEQYF,TGTGCCAGCAGCCTCCGACGGACAGGCCACTACGAGCAGTACTTC
TRBJ2-1,NA,TRBD2,TRBV9,CASSVSGGAIEQFF,TGTGCCAGCAGCGTTAGCGGGGGGGCTATTGAGCAGTTCTTC
TRBJ1-5,NA,TRBD1,TRBV6-5,CASSSGQGNQPQHF,TGTGCCAGCAGTTCAGGACAGGGAAATCAGCCCCAGCATTTT
TRBJ2-3,once,TRBD1,TRBV7-3,CASSSTGTGTDTQYF,TGTGCCAGCAGCTCGACCGGGACAGGCACAGATACGCAGTATTTT
TRBJ2-7,NA,NA,TRBV5-5,CASSFFRASEQYF,TGTGCCAGCAGCTTTTTCAGGGCCTCCGAGCAGTACTTC
TRBJ2-2,NA,TRBD2,TRBV5-1,CASSPTVGRAGELFF,TGCGCCAGCAGCCCGACTGTGGGGAGGGCCGGGGAGCTGTTTTTT
TRBJ2-2,NA,TRBD1,TRBV11-2,CASSLDRGRTGELFF,TGTGCCAGCAGCTTGGACAGGGGGCGAACCGGGGAGCTGTTTTTT
TRBJ1-3,NA,TRBD1,TRBV4-1,CASSQGPYRGSSGNTIYF,TGCGCCAGCAGCCAAGGCCCTTACAGGGGAAGCTCTGGAAACACCATATATTTT
TRBJ1-1,NA,NA,TRBV5-1,CASSLVGGESTEAFF,TGCGCCAGCAGCTTGGTCGGGGGGGAAAGCACTGAAGCTTTCTTT
TRBJ1-2,few,TRBD1,TRBV6-1,CASSPDRVPYYGYTF,TGTGCCAGCAGCCCAGACAGGGTCCCTTACTATGGCTACACCTTC
TRBJ1-5,NA,TRBD1,TRBV2,CASGGAGGQPQHF,TGTGCCAGCGGGGGAGCAGGGGGTCAGCCCCAGCATTTT
TRBJ2-7,NA,NA,TRBV6-5,CASTRDLGAEQYF,TGTGCCAGCACCAGGGATTTGGGGGCCGAGCAGTACTTC
TRBJ2-1,NA,TRBD1,TRBV27,CASSSGQGRYYNEQFF,TGTGCCAGCAGCTCGGGACAGGGGAGATACTACAATGAGCAGTTCTTC
TRBJ2-2,NA,TRBD1,TRBV2,CASTGQGSTGELFF,TGTGCCAGCACCGGACAGGGGTCCACCGGGGAGCTGTTTTTT
TRBJ1-2,NA,NA,TRBV6-5,CASSYPGSIYGYIF,TGTGCCAGCAGTTACCCGGGGTCCATCTATGGCTACATCTTC
TRBJ1-1,few,NA,TRBV6-5,CASSPWAGETEAFF,TGTGCCAGCAGTCCCTGGGCAGGGGAGACTGAAGCTTTCTTT
TRBJ1-2,NA,TRBD1,TRBV4-1,CASSQEPTGFTVYGYTF,TGCGCCAGCAGCCAAGAACCGACAGGGTTCACCGTCTATGGCTACACCTTC
TRBJ2-1,NA,TRBD1,TRBV28,CASGRQGVNEQFF,TGTGCCAGTGGGCGGCAGGGGGTAAATGAGCAGTTCTTC
TRBJ2-3,NA,TRBD2,TRBV7-2,CASSSPAGLARADTQYF,TGTGCCAGCAGCTCCCCCGCCGGACTAGCGCGGGCAGATACGCAGTATTTT
TRBJ1-2,NA,NA,TRBV28,CASSPMSYGYTF,TGTGCCAGCAGTCCTATGTCTTATGGCTACACCTTC
TRBJ1-6,once,TRBD1,TRBV5-1,CASSLVPTGGVPLHF,TGCGCCAGCAGCTTGGTACCGACAGGGGGCGTACCCCTCCACTTT
TRBJ2-7,NA,TRBD1,TRBV28,CASSPFGQGAYEQYF,TGTGCCAGCAGCCCTTTTGGGCAGGGGGCTTACGAGCAGTACTTC
TRBJ2-1,NA,NA,TRBV5-5,CASSLDPLHNEQFF,TGTGCCAGCAGCTTGGATCCACTCCACAATGAGCAGTTCTTC
TRBJ1-6,few,NA,TRBV4-1,CASSPAGTYSPLHF,TGCGCCAGCAGCCCCGCCGGGACTTATTCACCCCTCCACTTT
TRBJ1-1,many,NA,TRBV6-5,CASSYRTANTEAFF,TGTGCCAGCAGTTACAGGACAGCTAACACTGAAGCTTTCTTT
TRBJ1-1,once,NA,TRBV7-9,CASSQASYTEAFF,TGTGCCAGCAGCCAAGCGAGCTACACTGAAGCTTTCTTT
TRBJ1-6,NA,NA,TRBV28,CASSRRVGVSPLHF,TGTGCCAGCAGTCGCAGGGTAGGGGTTTCACCCCTCCACTTT
TRBJ1-3,NA,TRBD1,TRBV5-1,CASSGTGSDGNTIYF,TGCGCCAGCAGCGGGACAGGATCGGACGGAAACACCATATATTTT
TRBJ2-7,NA,NA,TRBV5-1,CASSMWEETYEQYF,TGCGCCAGCAGCATGTGGGAGGAAACCTACGAGCAGTACTTC
TRBJ1-2,once,NA,TRBV6-1,CASSPTVSYGYTF,TGTGCCAGCAGCCCCACCGTGAGCTATGGCTACACCTTC
TRBJ2-1,NA,TRBD2,TRBV5-1,CASSPGGGYNEQFF,TGCGCCAGCAGCCCCGGGGGGGGGTACAATGAGCAGTTCTTC
TRBJ1-6,NA,TRBD1,TRBV19,CASGQGVAASPLHF,TGTGCCAGCGGACAGGGCGTTGCTGCTTCACCCCTCCACTTT
TRBJ1-4,NA,NA,TRBV7-9,CASSFLNEKLFF,TGTGCCAGCAGCTTCCTTAATGAAAAACTGTTTTTT
TRBJ1-3,NA,NA,TRBV4-1,CASSRDSFSGNTIYF,TGCGCCAGCAGCCGCGACTCCTTCTCTGGAAACACCATATATTTT
TRBJ2-7,NA,TRBD2,TRBV7-2,CASSPRTSGDRVQYF,TGTGCCAGCAGCCCCCGGACTAGCGGGGACCGGGTGCAGTACTTC
TRBJ2-1,NA,NA,TRBV9,CASSVGRGFEQFF,TGTGCCAGCAGCGTAGGTCGGGGGTTTGAGCAGTTCTTC